The sample holds a few counts of the clone carrying this T cell receptor beta chain. Germline and junction disagree at one end, which may indicate a read error. The CDR3 totals 14 residues. Germline CDR1 and CDR2: ENHRY and SYGVKD. The time point is: after neoadjuvant nivolumab, at surgical resection. Cohort: HPV-negative, locally advanced oral cavity squamous cell carcinoma patients. Using immunoSEQ multiplex PCR, the repertoire was profiled, and TCRdb retains in-frame clones only, with some absent. This table has just over 9,000 clones, around 60% appearing once. The data are from a study of neoadjuvant anti-PD-1 for oral cavity cancer.

The chain combines TRBV10-3 with TRBJ1-1; D ambiguous. The sample was PBMCs, taken after nivolumab (anti-PD-1) treatment. The clonotype comes from a person aged 40 to 85 with oral cavity squamous cell carcinoma. The CDR3 DNA reads TGTGCCATCAGTGAGTTGGGCTTAAACACAGAAGCTTTCTTT. It translates to CAISELGLNTEAFF.